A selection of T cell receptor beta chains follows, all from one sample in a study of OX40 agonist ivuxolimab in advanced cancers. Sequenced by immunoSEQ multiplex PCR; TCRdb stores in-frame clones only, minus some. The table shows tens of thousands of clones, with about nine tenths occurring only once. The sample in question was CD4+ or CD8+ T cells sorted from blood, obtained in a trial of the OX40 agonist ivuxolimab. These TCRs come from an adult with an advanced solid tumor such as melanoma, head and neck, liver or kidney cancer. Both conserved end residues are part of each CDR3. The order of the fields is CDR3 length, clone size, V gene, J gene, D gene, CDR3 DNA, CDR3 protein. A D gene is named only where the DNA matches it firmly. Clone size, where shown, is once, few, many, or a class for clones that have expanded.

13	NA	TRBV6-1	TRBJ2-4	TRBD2	TGTGCCAGCAGTGTCGGGGGGTGGAACATTCAGTACTTC	CASSVGGWNIQYF
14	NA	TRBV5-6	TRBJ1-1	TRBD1	TGTGCCAGCAGCAGAGACAGGGGGGATACTGAAGCTTTCTTT	CASSRDRGDTEAFF
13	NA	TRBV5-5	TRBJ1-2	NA	TGTGCCAGCAGCCGGGGGGCAGGAGAGGGCTACACCTTC	CASSRGAGEGYTF
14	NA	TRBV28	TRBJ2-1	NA	TGTGCCAGCAAGGGGCGGCTCAACTACAATGAGCAGTTCTTC	CASKGRLNYNEQFF
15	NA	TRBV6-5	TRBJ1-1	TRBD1	TGTGCCAGCAGCCCTCAGGGGGCTGCGAACACTGAAGCTTTCTTT	CASSPQGAANTEAFF
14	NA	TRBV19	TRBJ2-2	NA	TGTGCCAGTAGTGGGGGGACTCCCACCGGGGAGCTGTTTTTT	CASSGGTPTGELFF
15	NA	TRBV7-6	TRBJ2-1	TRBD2	TGTGCCAGCAGCCGAGGGACTAGCCACAACAATGAGCAGTTCTTC	CASSRGTSHNNEQFF
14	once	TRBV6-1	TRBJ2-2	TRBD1	TGTGCCGCACGACCGACAGGGGGAACCGGGGAGCTGTTTTTT	CAARPTGGTGELFF
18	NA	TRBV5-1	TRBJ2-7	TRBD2	TGCGCCAGCAGCTTGGGGGGACTAGCGGGAGGGTACGCCTACGAGCAGTACTTC	CASSLGGLAGGYAYEQYF
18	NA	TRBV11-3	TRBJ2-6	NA	TGTGCCAGCAGCTTACCTCAAGGCAGGGTGGTTGGGGCCAACGTCCTGACTTTC	CASSLPQGRVVGANVLTF
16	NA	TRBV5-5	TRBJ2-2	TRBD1	TGTGCCAGCAAGGTTCCAGGACAGGGGAGCACCGGGGAGCTGTTTTTT	CASKVPGQGSTGELFF
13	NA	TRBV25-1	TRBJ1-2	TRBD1	TGTGCCAGCAGACAGGGGGCAGGGGGTGGCTACACCTTC	CASRQGAGGGYTF
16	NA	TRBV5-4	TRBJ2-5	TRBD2	TGTGCCAGCAGCCCCGATGTGCTAGCGGGTCAAGAGACCCAGTACTTC	CASSPDVLAGQETQYF
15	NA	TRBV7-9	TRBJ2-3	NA	TGTGCCAGCAGTTACAGGGTGGGGTACACAGATACGCAGTATTTT	CASSYRVGYTDTQYF
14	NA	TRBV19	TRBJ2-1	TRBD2	TGTGCCAGTTCGGGACTAGCGGGAAACAATGAGCAGTTCTTC	CASSGLAGNNEQFF
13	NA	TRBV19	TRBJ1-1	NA	TGTGCCAGTACCCCCTGGGGGAACACTGAAGCTTTCTTT	CASTPWGNTEAFF
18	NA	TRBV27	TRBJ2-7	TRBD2	TGTGCCAGCAGTTTATCGTCGGGAGGACTAGCGGGAGTTTACGAGCAGTACTTC	CASSLSSGGLAGVYEQYF
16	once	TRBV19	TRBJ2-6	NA	TGTGCCAGTAGTATAGCGGGGGCTGGTGGGGCCAACGTCCTGACTTTC	CASSIAGAGGANVLTF
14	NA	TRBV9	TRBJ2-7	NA	TGTGCCAGCAGCGTAGGCGCAGGCCCCTACGAGCAGTACTTC	CASSVGAGPYEQYF
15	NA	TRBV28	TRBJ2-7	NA	TGTGCCAGCAGTCGCCCTTGGGGGCCGGCCTACGAGCAGTACTTC	CASSRPWGPAYEQYF
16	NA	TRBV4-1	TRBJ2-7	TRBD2	TGCGCCAGCAGCCAAGTATGGACTAGATTCGCCTACGAGCAGTACTTC	CASSQVWTRFAYEQYF
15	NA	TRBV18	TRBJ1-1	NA	TGTGCCAGCTCACGGGACGGCTCCACGACCACTGAAGCTTTCTTT	CASSRDGSTTTEAFF
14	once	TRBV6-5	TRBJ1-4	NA	TGTGCCAGCAGTCGGACTGCCAGCGACGAAAAACTGTTTTTT	CASSRTASDEKLFF
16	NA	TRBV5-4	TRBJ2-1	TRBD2	TGTGCCAGCAGCTTGGCCGGCGGGAGTCGGTCCAATGAGCAGTTCTTC	CASSLAGGSRSNEQFF
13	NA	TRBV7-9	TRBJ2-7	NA	TGTGCCAGCAGCTTATACCACTCCTACGAGCAGTACTTC	CASSLYHSYEQYF
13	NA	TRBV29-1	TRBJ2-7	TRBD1	TGCAGCGTTGAGCGTCAGGGGGCGGGCGAGCAGTACTTC	CSVERQGAGEQYF
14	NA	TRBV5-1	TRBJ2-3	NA	TGCGCCAGCAGCACCAGACAGGACACAGATACGCAGTATTTT	CASSTRQDTDTQYF
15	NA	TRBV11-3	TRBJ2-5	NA	TGTGCCAGCAGCTTACCTCCGTGTGGGGAGGAGACCCAGTACTTC	CASSLPPCGEETQYF
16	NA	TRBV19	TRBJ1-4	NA	TGTGCCAGTAGTATTGGAGGGACAACGTTATCTGAAAAACTGTTTTTT	CASSIGGTTLSEKLFF
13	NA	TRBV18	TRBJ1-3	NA	TGTGCCAGCTCACCAAGCTCTGGAAACACCATATATTTT	CASSPSSGNTIYF
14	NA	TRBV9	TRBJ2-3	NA	TGTGCCAGCAGCCCGACAACCCTCGCCTCCCCTCAGTATTTT	CASSPTTLASPQYF
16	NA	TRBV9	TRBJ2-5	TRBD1	TGTGCCAGCAGCGTAGTTCCGACAGGGGGCCAAGAGACCCAGTACTTC	CASSVVPTGGQETQYF
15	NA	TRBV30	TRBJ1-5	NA	TGTGCCTGGAGTGGAGGAAAAGTCGGCAATCAGCCCCAGCATTTT	CAWSGGKVGNQPQHF
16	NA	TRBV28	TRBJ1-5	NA	TGTGCCAGCAGTTCCAGGGCAGGGGCAAGCAATCAGCCCCAGCATTTT	CASSSRAGASNQPQHF
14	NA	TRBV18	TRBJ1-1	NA	TGTGCCAGCTCAACGGGAGGACCGAACACTGAAGCTTTCTTT	CASSTGGPNTEAFF
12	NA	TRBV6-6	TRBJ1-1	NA	TGTGCCAGCAGGGAAAGGGTCCTGGGAGCTTTCTTT	CASRERVLGAFF
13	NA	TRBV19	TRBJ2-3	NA	TGTGCCAGTTTATTCTCTGGCACAGATACGCAGTATTTT	CASLFSGTDTQYF
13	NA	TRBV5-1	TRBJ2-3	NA	TGCGCCAGCAGCCCGGAGGCCCACGATACGCAGTATTTT	CASSPEAHDTQYF
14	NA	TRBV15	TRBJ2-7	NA	TGTGCCACCAGCAGAGCAGGGTCCTCCTACGAGCAGTACTTC	CATSRAGSSYEQYF
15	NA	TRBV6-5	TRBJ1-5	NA	TGTGCCAGCAGTTACTCGAGGGGGGGTGGCCAGCCCCAGCATTTT	CASSYSRGGGQPQHF
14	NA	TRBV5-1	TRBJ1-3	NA	TGCGCCAGCAGCCTGGCGGGGGCTGGAAACACCATATATTTT	CASSLAGAGNTIYF
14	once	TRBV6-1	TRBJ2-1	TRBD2	TGTGCCACCGGCGTAAGCGGGAGATACAATGAGCAGTTCTTC	CATGVSGRYNEQFF
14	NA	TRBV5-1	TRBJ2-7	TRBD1	TGCGCCAGCAGCTTGAAGGGGGCGAGGTACGAGCAGTACTTC	CASSLKGARYEQYF
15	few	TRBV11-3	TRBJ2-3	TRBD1	TGTGCCAGCAGCTTAGGACAGGGGAGCACAGATACGCAGTATTTT	CASSLGQGSTDTQYF
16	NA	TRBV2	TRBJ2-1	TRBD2	TGTGCCAGTCAACTAGCGGGAGCCGGCTCCTACAATGAGCAGTTCTTC	CASQLAGAGSYNEQFF
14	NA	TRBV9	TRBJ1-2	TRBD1	TGTGCCAGCAGCGTTGGGGGGGACAGGGAAGGCTACACCTTC	CASSVGGDREGYTF
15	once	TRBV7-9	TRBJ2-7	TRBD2	TGTGCCAGCAGCCCTAGCGGTGGCGGAGGCTACGAGCAGTACTTC	CASSPSGGGGYEQYF
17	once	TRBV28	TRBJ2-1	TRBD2	TGTGCCAGCAGTCGGACTAGCGGGAGTCGGCTGAGCAATGAGCAGTTCTTC	CASSRTSGSRLSNEQFF
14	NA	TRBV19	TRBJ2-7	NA	TGTGCCAGTAGTATCGGAGTGTTATCCTACGAGCAGTACTTC	CASSIGVLSYEQYF